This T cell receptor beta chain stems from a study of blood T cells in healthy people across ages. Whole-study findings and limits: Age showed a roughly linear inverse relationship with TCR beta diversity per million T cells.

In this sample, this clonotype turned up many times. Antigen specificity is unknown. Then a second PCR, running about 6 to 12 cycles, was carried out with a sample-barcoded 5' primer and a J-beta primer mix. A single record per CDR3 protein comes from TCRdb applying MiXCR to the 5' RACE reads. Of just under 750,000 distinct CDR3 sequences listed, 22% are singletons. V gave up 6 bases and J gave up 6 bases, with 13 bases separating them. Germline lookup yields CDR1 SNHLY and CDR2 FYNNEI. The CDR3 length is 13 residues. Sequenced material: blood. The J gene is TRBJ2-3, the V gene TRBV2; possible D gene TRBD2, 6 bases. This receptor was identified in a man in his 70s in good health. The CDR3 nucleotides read TGTGCCAGCAGACGGGGGAGTACGGATACGCAGTATTTT. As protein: CASRRGSTDTQYF. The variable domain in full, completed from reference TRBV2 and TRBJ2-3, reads EPEVTQTPSHQVTQMGQEVILRCVPISNHLYFYWYRQILGQKVEFLVSFYNNEISEKSEIFDDQFSVERPDGSNFTLKIRSTKLEDSAMYFCASRRGSTDTQYFGPGTRLTVL.